A single sample gave rise to the 31 T cell receptor beta chains below, sequenced in a study of blood T cell repertoires in COVID-19. Assay used: immunoSEQ multiplex PCR; TCRdb lists only in-frame clones, some missing. The repertoire includes approximately 18,000 clones, roughly 89% of them detected once, and 5.2% sits in the top ten. The specimen was peripheral blood. These TCRs come from a human donor in a cohort sampled during active COVID-19.

The J gene is TRBJ1-2, the V gene TRBV18; D might be TRBD1 (6 bases). V dropped 1 base and J dropped 2 bases, with 11 bases sitting between them. The CDR3 sequence is 15 residues long. Germline V gene sequence: CDR1 KGHSH, CDR2 LQKENI. The chain's CDR3 is CASSPLLQGNYGYTF. The CDR3 nucleotides read TGTGCCAGCTCACCACTGTTACAGGGCAACTATGGCTACACCTTC. The full variable domain, its missing parts supplied by reference TRBV18 and TRBJ1-2, is NAGVMQNPRHLVRRRGQEARLRCSPMKGHSHVYWYRQLPEEGLKFMVYLQKENIIDESGMPKERFSAEFPKEGPSILRIQQVVRGDSAAYFCASSPLLQGNYGYTFGSGTRLTVV.

The chain carries TRBV18 and TRBJ1-4, with 7 bases that match TRBD1. In germline, CDR1 is KGHSH, CDR2 LQKENI. Losses at the gene ends were 4 bases for V and 1 base for J; bases not matched to a gene: 0. There are 14 residues in the CDR3. The CDR3 DNA follows: TGTGCCAGCTCACGGGACAGAACTAATGAAAAACTGTTTTTT. As protein: CASSRDRTNEKLFF.

By sample share, this clone is medium-sized. The chain couples TRBV7-8 to TRBJ1-2, with D possibly matching TRBD1 (5 bases). This CDR3 is 14 amino acids long. Germline lookup yields CDR1 SGHVS and CDR2 FQNEAQ. V lost 1 base to trimming and J lost 4 bases, with 10 bases between them. The CDR3 DNA reads TGTGCCAGCAGCTTAGAGACCGGGGGCTATGGCTACACCTTC. This translates into CASSLETGGYGYTF.

CDR3 in DNA: TGTGCCAGCAAATGGACAGGCAATCAGCCCCAGCATTTT. Encoded protein: CASKWTGNQPQHF. The rearrangement uses TRBV28 and TRBJ1-5; a possible D gene is TRBD1 (6 bases). Trimming cost V 7 bases and J 2 bases, with 9 bases left between them. The CDR3 extends over 13 amino acids. Germline V gene lookup returns CDR1 MDHEN and CDR2 SYDVKM.

The chain joins TRBV12-3 or TRBV12-4 to TRBJ1-5; D possibly corresponds to TRBD1 (5 bases). V was shortened by 6 bases and J by 7 bases, with 10 bases between the two germline ends. The CDR3 length is 12 residues. The CDR3 DNA sequence: TGTGCCAGCAGATACCAGGGACAGCCCCAGCATTTT. It encodes CASRYQGQPQHF.

This chain links TRBV30 with TRBJ1-6; 7 nucleotides align to TRBD1. CDR1 is GTSNPN, CDR2 SVGIG, per germline (reference sequence). The CDR3 has 14 amino acids. V was pared by 4 bases and J by 6 bases, with 6 bases of the junction left unmatched. The CDR3 coding sequence is TGTGCCTGGAACACGGGACAGATTAATTCACCCCTCCACTTT. Protein sequence: CAWNTGQINSPLHF.

The chain has TRBV2 and TRBJ2-5; D call uncertain. The CDR3 totals 15 residues. The germline V and J ends were trimmed by 2 bases and 2 bases, with 12 bases remaining between them. Germline V CDR1 and CDR2: SNHLY, FYNNEI. DNA for the CDR3: TGTGCCAGCAGTGAAAGTTTGGCAGGACAAGAGACCCAGTACTTC. This gives the protein CASSESLAGQETQYF.

V gene TRBV5-1 combines with J gene TRBJ1-6; TRBD1 is a possible D gene (5 bases). This CDR3 has 14 residues. V was clipped by 4 bases and J by 3 bases, with 8 bases between them. Per the germline V gene, CDR1 is SGHRS and CDR2 is YFSETQ. Written as DNA, the CDR3 is TGCGCCAGCAGCGGCGACAGCTATAATTCACCCCTCCACTTT. This gives the protein CASSGDSYNSPLHF.

This rearrangement joins TRBV28 to TRBJ1-1; tentative D call: TRBD1 (6 bases). Trimming shortened V by 10 bases and J by 0 bases, and 9 bases separated the two germline ends. Germline V CDR1 and CDR2: MDHEN, SYDVKM. The CDR3 sequence is 12 residues long. CDR3 nucleotide sequence: TGTGCCACCGGACAGATGAACACTGAAGCTTTCTTT. Encoded protein: CATGQMNTEAFF.

J is TRBJ2-1 and V is TRBV7-3, with a weak D call TRBD2 (6 bases). Germline assignment: CDR1 SGHTA and CDR2 FQGTGA. The CDR3 runs 13 residues. The germline V and J ends were trimmed by 5 bases and 6 bases, with 11 bases remaining between them. CDR3 amino acids: CASSVQGGNEQFF. The CDR3 region has the DNA TGTGCCAGCAGCGTTCAGGGAGGCAATGAGCAGTTCTTC.

The V gene is TRBV6-2 or TRBV6-3, the J gene TRBJ2-1; D gene unclear. V dropped 5 bases and J dropped 4 bases, with 3 bases sitting between them. CDR3 length: 11 residues. CDR1 and CDR2 from the germline V gene are MNHEY and SVGEGT. The CDR3 DNA follows: TGTGCCAGCAGTCAGTACAATGAGCAGTTCTTC. Translating it yields CASSQYNEQFF.

This chain uses TRBV10-3 with TRBJ1-5; D is uncertain. Trimming took off 10 bases at V and 4 bases at J, with 14 bases between the two ends. This CDR3 spans 13 amino acids. Germline values: CDR1 ENHRY, CDR2 SYGVKD. The CDR3 sequence is CATRWAENQPQHF. The DNA of the CDR3 is TGTGCCACCCGTTGGGCAGAAAATCAGCCCCAGCATTTT.

The chain combines TRBV3-1 (or the pseudogene TRBV3-2) with TRBJ2-5; 10 nucleotides line up with TRBD1. The ends lost 5 bases at V and 5 bases at J; junction bases unmatched: 11. The length of the CDR3 is 16 residues. The germline CDR1 and CDR2 sequences are LGHDT and YNNKEL (reference sequence). The CDR3 protein is CASSLTPGQGSETQYF. The DNA of the CDR3 is TGTGCCAGCAGCTTAACACCGGGACAGGGGAGCGAGACCCAGTACTTC.

The genes are TRBV29-1 and TRBJ2-1; TRBD2 is a possible D gene (5 bases). CDR1 and CDR2 (germline): SQVTM, ANQGSEA. V gave up 3 bases and J gave up 5 bases, with 8 bases separating them. The CDR3 loop spans 12 amino acids. CDR3 sequence reads: CSVDQADNEQFF. CDR3 bases: TGCAGCGTTGACCAAGCGGACAATGAGCAGTTCTTC.

The chain links TRBV5-5 to TRBJ2-5, with TRBD1 as a possible D gene (5 bases). V was cut by 4 bases and J by 4 bases, with 17 bases left in between. In germline, CDR1 is SGHKS, CDR2 YYEKEE (reference sequence). The CDR3 loop spans 15 amino acids. CDR3 nucleotides: TGTGCCAGCAGCCCGTCACCCACCCAGGGAGAGACCCAGTACTTC. Its protein is CASSPSPTQGETQYF. Together with reference TRBV5-5 and TRBJ2-5, the CDR3 gives the full variable domain: DAGVTQSPTHLIKTRGQQVTLRCSPISGHKSVSWYQQVLGQGPQFIFQYYEKEERGRGNFPDRFSARQFPNYSSELNVNALLLGDSALYLCASSPSPTQGETQYFGPGTRLLVL.

This chain joins TRBV7-9 and TRBJ2-7; D is perhaps TRBD2 (5 bases). V was pared by 2 bases and J by 6 bases, with 8 bases between. Per the germline V gene, CDR1 is SEHNR and CDR2 is FQNEAQ (reference sequence). The CDR3 spans 12 residues. The CDR3 sequence: CASSLTGFEQYF. CDR3 coding DNA: TGTGCCAGCAGCTTAACGGGGTTCGAGCAGTACTTC.

This chain joins TRBV27 and TRBJ1-1; the D gene is possibly TRBD1 (6 bases). V was cut by 3 bases and J by 2 bases, with 10 bases left in between. CDR1 MNHEY and CDR2 SMNVEV come from the germline V gene (reference sequence). The CDR3 sequence is 14 residues long. CDR3 in amino acids: CASSFRDTNTEAFF. The CDR3 DNA is TGTGCCAGCAGTTTTCGGGACACTAACACTGAAGCTTTCTTT.

This chain joins TRBV19 and TRBJ2-5; 11 bases map to TRBD1. Germline CDR1 reads LNHDA; CDR2 reads SQIVND (reference sequence). The CDR3 spans 15 residues. Trimming removed 7 bases from V and 7 bases from J; junction bases left unmatched: 11. CDR3: CASKARTGGVGTQYF. The CDR3 DNA reads TGTGCCAGTAAGGCGCGGACAGGGGGCGTCGGGACCCAGTACTTC. The full variable domain, rest sourced from reference TRBV19 and TRBJ2-5, is DGGITQSPKYLFRKEGQNVTLSCEQNLNHDAMYWYRQDPGQGLRLIYYSQIVNDFQKGDIAEGYSVSREKKESFPLTVTSAQKNPTAFYLCASKARTGGVGTQYFGPGTRLLVL.

The CDR3 region is CASSPRGGVGNQPQHF. DNA for the CDR3: TGTGCCAGCAGTCCTCGGGGGGGTGTAGGGAATCAGCCCCAGCATTTT. V usage is TRBV2 and J usage is TRBJ1-5, with D tentatively TRBD1 (5 bases). The CDR3 runs 16 residues. Trimming pared 5 bases from V and 4 bases from J, leaving 18 bases between. CDR1 is SNHLY and CDR2 is FYNNEI in the germline V gene.

The rearrangement links TRBV20-1 to TRBJ2-1; 11 nucleotides line up with TRBD2. Looked up from germline, CDR1 is DFQATT and CDR2 is SNEGSKA (reference sequence). CDR3 length: 16 amino acids. Germline trimming cut 3 bases from V and 6 bases from J; bases unmatched to any gene: 10. The CDR3 coding sequence is TGCAGTGCTAGTGGACTAGCGGGTTGGGGGAGCAATGAGCAGTTCTTC. Its translation: CSASGLAGWGSNEQFF.

The gene calls are TRBV27 and TRBJ2-3; 8 bases match TRBD2. The CDR3 is made up of 17 amino acids. Trimming took 0 bases from V and 2 from J; bases not matched to a gene: 7. Germline V gives CDR1 MNHEY, CDR2 SMNVEV (reference sequence). The CDR3 DNA is TGTGCCAGCAGTTTATCTATCCTAGCGGGTGTCACAGATACGCAGTATTTT. Protein sequence: CASSLSILAGVTDTQYF.

This rearrangement joins TRBV23-1 to TRBJ1-1; no reliable D call. TRBV23-1 is reported as an ORF; its role is uncertain. The CDR3 contains 13 residues. Trimming took off 0 bases at V and 10 bases at J, with 12 bases between the two ends. CDR3 nucleotide sequence: TGCGCCAGCAGTCAATCGGTGGCTTTTGTAGCTTTCTTT. Residues: CASSQSVAFVAFF.

This clone came up once. The chain combines TRBV3-1 (or the pseudogene TRBV3-2) with TRBJ2-7; 9 nucleotides align to TRBD2. CDR1 is LGHDT, CDR2 YNNKEL, per germline (reference sequence). Losses at the gene ends were 4 bases for V and 2 bases for J; bases not matched to a gene: 3. This CDR3 has 14 amino acids. CDR3 sequence: CASSRLAGTYEQYF. The CDR3 nucleotides read TGTGCCAGCAGCCGGCTAGCGGGAACCTACGAGCAGTACTTC.

The gene calls are TRBV28 and TRBJ1-3; D unclear. There are 14 residues in the CDR3. V was pared by 10 bases and J by 2 bases, with 15 bases between. The germline V gene has CDR1 MDHEN and CDR2 SYDVKM. CDR3 region: CATLTEHAGNTIYF. The CDR3 coding sequence is TGTGCCACCCTCACAGAGCATGCTGGAAACACCATATATTTT.

The CDR3, as DNA: TGTGCCAGCAGTTTAAACAGCTATGGCTACACCTTC. Protein: CASSLNSYGYTF. The chain carries TRBV28 and TRBJ1-2, with D unresolved. V dropped 2 bases and J dropped 4 bases, with 5 bases sitting between them. Looked up from germline, CDR1 is MDHEN and CDR2 is SYDVKM. This CDR3 is built from 12 residues.

The CDR3 loop reads CASSFDRGYSNQPQHF. For the CDR3, the DNA is TGTGCCAGCTCCTTCGACAGGGGATATAGCAATCAGCCCCAGCATTTT. The genes are TRBV18 and TRBJ1-5; 8 nucleotides match TRBD1. The CDR3 has 16 amino acids. J lost 0 bases, V lost 6 bases, and 7 bases had no gene match. Germline CDR1 reads KGHSH; CDR2 reads LQKENI.

The CDR3 sequence is CASSPGLAINSPLHF. The CDR3 nucleotides read TGTGCCAGCTCACCGGGACTGGCTATTAATTCACCCCTCCACTTT. The chain links TRBV18 to TRBJ1-6; weak D call: TRBD1 (5 bases). The V and J ends lost 3 bases and 6 bases respectively, with 12 bases between them. Germline loops: CDR1 KGHSH, CDR2 LQKENI. This CDR3 region has 15 residues.

This clone was counted a few times. This CDR3 reads CASRSAGGSGNTIYF. As DNA, the CDR3 is TGTGCCAGCAGGTCCGCAGGGGGTTCTGGAAACACCATATATTTT. V is TRBV28 and J is TRBJ1-3; 7 nucleotides line up with TRBD1. After removal of 6 bases from V and 1 base from J, the junction contained 6 bases not matched to a gene. Germline values: CDR1 MDHEN, CDR2 SYDVKM. The CDR3 loop spans 15 amino acids.

V and J are TRBV5-1 and TRBJ2-7; 8 bases line up with TRBD2. Germline CDR1 and CDR2: SGHRS and YFSETQ. J lost 2 bases, V lost 5 bases, and 6 bases had no gene match. The CDR3 length is 14 residues. This CDR3 reads CASSPGLAPYEQYF. CDR3 DNA sequence: TGCGCCAGCAGTCCCGGACTAGCCCCCTACGAGCAGTACTTC.

CDR3 sequence: CASSFGGGTEAFF. The CDR3 DNA is TGTGCCAGTAGTTTTGGGGGAGGCACTGAAGCTTTCTTT. The rearrangement uses TRBV19 and TRBJ1-1; possibly TRBD1 for D (5 bases). V lost 5 bases, J lost 4 bases, and 11 bases lay in between. This CDR3 comprises 13 residues. Germline CDR1 and CDR2: LNHDA and SQIVND (reference sequence). Full variable domain (rest looked up from reference TRBV19 and TRBJ1-1): DGGITQSPKYLFRKEGQNVTLSCEQNLNHDAMYWYRQDPGQGLRLIYYSQIVNDFQKGDIAEGYSVSREKKESFPLTVTSAQKNPTAFYLCASSFGGGTEAFFGQGTRLTVV.

The chain employs TRBV27 and TRBJ2-7; the D gene is possibly TRBD2 (5 bases). The V end was cut by 0 bases, the J end by 2 bases, with 8 bases between. The CDR3 covers 14 residues. Germline CDR1 and CDR2: MNHEY and SMNVEV (reference sequence). For the CDR3, the DNA is TGTGCCAGCAGTTTATCCGGGGAACCCTACGAGCAGTACTTC. This codes for CASSLSGEPYEQYF.